Presented here are 17 T cell receptor beta chains from one specimen sequenced in a study of T cell responses to AZD1222 COVID-19 vaccine. Here immunoSEQ multiplex PCR was the method, and the copy in TCRdb shows in-frame clones only, minus some. The sample lists about 15,000 clones; around 89% were seen once. The specimen comprised peripheral blood, sampled 28 days after the second AZD1222 dose. These receptors all come from an adult who received the AZD1222 COVID-19 vaccine.

V and J are TRBV29-1 and TRBJ2-7; D gene ambiguous. The CDR3 consists of 11 residues. Germline V gene data show CDR1 as SQVTM and CDR2 as ANQGSEA. The V and J ends lost 6 bases and 4 bases respectively, with 10 bases between them. CDR3 DNA sequence: TGCAGCGTCCAGATCCAGTACGAGCAGTACTTC. Protein: CSVQIQYEQYF.

This clone appeared once. This rearrangement joins TRBV11-2 to TRBJ1-4, with D unclear. The V and J ends lost 5 bases and 7 bases respectively, with 14 bases between them. The CDR3 sequence is 14 residues long. Germline loops: CDR1 SGHAT, CDR2 FQNNGV. The CDR3 DNA reads TGTGCCAGCAGCCAGCCGGAGGTCCGTGAAAAACTGTTTTTT. Protein product: CASSQPEVREKLFF.

The rearrangement uses TRBV7-2 and TRBJ1-1; the match to TRBD1 covers 7 bases. Germline CDR1 is SGHTA and CDR2 is FQGNSA. Germline trimming cut 5 bases from V and 7 bases from J; bases unmatched to any gene: 10. This CDR3 region has 14 residues. CDR3 DNA: TGTGCCAGCAGCATCGGACAGGTCGGGGATGAAGCTTTCTTT. The encoded protein is CASSIGQVGDEAFF. Filled out from reference TRBV7-2 and TRBJ1-1, the complete variable domain reads GAGVSQSPSNKVTEKGKDVELRCDPISGHTALYWYRQSLGQGLEFLIYFQGNSAPDKSGLPSDRFSAERTGGSVSTLTIQRTQQEDSAVYLCASSIGQVGDEAFFGQGTRLTVV.

The chain joins TRBV2 to TRBJ2-6; 12 nucleotides match TRBD1. The germline V gene has CDR1 SNHLY and CDR2 FYNNEI. CDR3 length: 17 amino acids. With V trimmed by 8 bases and J by 0 bases, 5 bases remained unmatched. CDR3 residues: CASGGTGGLSGANVLTF. The CDR3, as DNA: TGTGCCAGCGGCGGGACAGGGGGCCTCTCTGGGGCCAACGTCCTGACTTTC. Full variable domain (missing parts from reference TRBV2 and TRBJ2-6): EPEVTQTPSHQVTQMGQEVILRCVPISNHLYFYWYRQILGQKVEFLVSFYNNEISEKSEIFDDQFSVERPDGSNFTLKIRSTKLEDSAMYFCASGGTGGLSGANVLTFGAGSRLTVL.

This chain links TRBV6-2 or TRBV6-3 with TRBJ2-7; D is possibly TRBD1 or TRBD2 (5 bases each). The ends were cut back, 6 bases at V and 3 bases at J, with 15 bases in the middle. The CDR3 is 14 amino acids. CDR1 MNHEY and CDR2 SVGEGT come from the germline V gene. The CDR3, as DNA: TGTGCCAGCAGCCCCTTGGGGGTGAGCTACGAGCAGTACTTC. Translated, it gives CASSPLGVSYEQYF.

The chain combines TRBV7-2 with TRBJ2-7; 11 bases are a match to TRBD2. The germline V gene encodes CDR1 SGHTA and CDR2 FQGNSA. The CDR3 length is 16 residues. With V trimmed by 5 bases and J by 1 base, 7 bases remained unmatched. The DNA of the CDR3 is TGTGCCAGCAGCCGCCTTTCTAGCGGGGGGTCCTACGAGCAGTACTTC. Translation: CASSRLSSGGSYEQYF.

V usage is TRBV19 and J usage is TRBJ1-3; D is unresolved. This CDR3 has 15 amino acids. Germline CDR1 and CDR2: LNHDA and SQIVND (reference sequence). V dropped 4 bases and J dropped 0 bases, with 10 bases sitting between them. The DNA of the CDR3 is TGTGCCAGTAGTAACTCTGCGGACTCTGGAAACACCATATATTTT. Protein sequence: CASSNSADSGNTIYF.

V is TRBV4-3 and J is TRBJ2-1; the match to TRBD2 covers 10 bases. Germline values: CDR1 LGHNA, CDR2 YSLEER. V shed 2 bases and J 5 bases; nucleotides not matched to a gene: 9. This CDR3 comprises 17 residues. CDR3 nucleotide sequence: TGCGCCAGCAGCCAAAGTCTAGCGGGGGCCTTTAACAATGAGCAGTTCTTC. The encoded protein is CASSQSLAGAFNNEQFF.

This rearrangement joins TRBV19 to TRBJ2-2; D unresolved. Germline CDR1 reads LNHDA; CDR2 reads SQIVND (reference sequence). The CDR3 is 13 amino acids. Deletions cut 5 bases from V and 5 bases from J, with 9 bases between. The CDR3 loop is CASSWWTTGELFF. CDR3 bases: TGTGCCAGTAGTTGGTGGACGACCGGGGAGCTGTTTTTT. The variable domain in full, completed from reference TRBV19 and TRBJ2-2, reads DGGITQSPKYLFRKEGQNVTLSCEQNLNHDAMYWYRQDPGQGLRLIYYSQIVNDFQKGDIAEGYSVSREKKESFPLTVTSAQKNPTAFYLCASSWWTTGELFFGEGSRLTVL.

This chain uses TRBV24-1 with TRBJ1-1; 7 nucleotides match TRBD1. With 7 bases clipped from V and 5 bases from J, the junction kept 6 bases outside the gene matches. Germline V lookup: CDR1 KGHDR, CDR2 SFDVKD. The CDR3 runs to 13 residues. CDR3 bases: TGTGCCACCAGCGAGGGGGCGCTAACTGAAGCTTTCTTT. Amino acid sequence: CATSEGALTEAFF.

V gene TRBV20-1 combines with J gene TRBJ1-6; D not resolved. CDR3 size: 14 residues. V shed 3 bases and J shed 7 bases, with 13 bases lying between them. Germline V lookup: CDR1 DFQATT, CDR2 SNEGSKA (reference sequence). CDR3 in amino acids: CSASGLYGNSPLHF. Here the CDR3 DNA reads TGCAGTGCTAGTGGTCTTTATGGGAATTCACCCCTCCACTTT.

The chain combines TRBV7-2 with TRBJ1-6; possibly TRBD1 for D (6 bases). Per the germline V gene, CDR1 is SGHTA and CDR2 is FQGNSA. V was clipped by 5 bases and J by 5 bases, with 16 bases between them. The length of the CDR3 is 16 residues. The CDR3 sequence: CASSPRGGANNSPLHF. Written as DNA, the CDR3 is TGTGCCAGCAGCCCTCGTGGGGGGGCCAATAATTCACCCCTCCACTTT.

In its sample, this clone was seen a few times. The chain is built from TRBV19 and TRBJ2-3; TRBD2 matches 7 bases. V was clipped by 10 bases and J by 0 bases; unmatched bases: 10. CDR1 and CDR2 from the germline V gene are LNHDA and SQIVND (reference sequence). This CDR3 is 15 amino acids long. The CDR3 sequence: CATSGVAGSTDTQYF. As DNA, the CDR3 is TGTGCCACCTCCGGAGTAGCGGGCAGCACAGATACGCAGTATTTT.

The V and J genes are TRBV20-1 and TRBJ1-1, with D uncertain. The CDR3 extends over 11 amino acids. Trimming removed 6 bases from V and 8 bases from J, with 13 bases in between. CDR1 DFQATT and CDR2 SNEGSKA come from the germline V gene (reference sequence). CDR3 sequence reads: CSALGPTEAFF. The CDR3 DNA is TGCAGTGCCCTTGGGCCCACAGAAGCTTTCTTT.

The chain combines TRBV5-4 with TRBJ2-7, with a tentative D call TRBD2 (5 bases). The CDR3 runs 13 residues. Germline lookup yields CDR1 SGHNT and CDR2 YYREEE (reference sequence). V lost 9 bases, J lost 3 bases, and 16 bases lay in between. The CDR3 sequence is CATQLDSFYEQYF. In nucleotides, the CDR3 is TGTGCCACACAACTAGATTCCTTCTACGAGCAGTACTTC.

This clone was observed a handful of times. The chain is built from TRBV7-8 and TRBJ1-3, with D uncertain. This CDR3 has 16 amino acids. V was pared by 6 bases and J by 6 bases, with 21 bases between. The germline V gene encodes CDR1 SGHVS and CDR2 FQNEAQ. This CDR3 reads CASRVTPTPPPNTIYF. CDR3 coding DNA: TGTGCCAGCAGAGTAACCCCTACACCCCCACCAAACACCATATATTTT.

This rearrangement joins TRBV7-9 to TRBJ2-7; 11 bases are a match to TRBD1. Germline V gene lookup returns CDR1 SEHNR and CDR2 FQNEAQ (reference sequence). V gave up 5 bases and J gave up 1 base; unmatched junction bases: 7. The CDR3 covers 16 residues. CDR3 region: CASSIRDRGSSYEQYF. CDR3 nucleotides: TGTGCCAGCAGCATCCGGGACAGGGGGAGTTCCTACGAGCAGTACTTC.